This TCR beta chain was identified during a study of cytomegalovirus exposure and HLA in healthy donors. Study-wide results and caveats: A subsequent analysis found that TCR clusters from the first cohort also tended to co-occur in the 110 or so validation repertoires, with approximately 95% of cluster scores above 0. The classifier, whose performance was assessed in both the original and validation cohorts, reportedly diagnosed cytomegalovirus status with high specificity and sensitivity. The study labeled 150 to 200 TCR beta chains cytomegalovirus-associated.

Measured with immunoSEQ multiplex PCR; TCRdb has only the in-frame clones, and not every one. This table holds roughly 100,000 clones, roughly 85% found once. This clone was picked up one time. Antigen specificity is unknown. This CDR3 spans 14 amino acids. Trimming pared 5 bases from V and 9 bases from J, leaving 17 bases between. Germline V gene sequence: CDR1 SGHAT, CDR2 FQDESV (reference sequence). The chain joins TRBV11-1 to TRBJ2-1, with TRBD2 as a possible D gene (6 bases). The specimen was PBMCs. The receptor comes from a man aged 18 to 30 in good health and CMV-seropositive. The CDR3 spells CASSASGLYSEQFF. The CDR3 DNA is TGTGCCAGCAGCGCAAGCGGACTATATAGTGAGCAGTTCTTC.